Presented here are 21 T cell receptor beta chains from one specimen sequenced in a study of shared clonotypes between healthy human individuals. Generated by immunoSEQ multiplex PCR, the TCRdb table keeps only in-frame clones and is missing some. The data hold around 1.5 million clones, with approximately 98% observed a single time. The sequenced sample was naive CD4+ T cells sorted from blood. As to subset: CD45RA+ positively selected. The receptors here all came from a young man in good health.

This chain uses TRBV4-2 with TRBJ1-2, with D maybe TRBD1 (5 bases). Germline V CDR1 and CDR2: LGHNA, YNFKEQ. V was cut by 0 bases and J by 1 base, with 15 bases left in between. The CDR3 sequence is 17 residues long. The CDR3: CASSQDGETALNYGYTF. CDR3 sequence (DNA): TGTGCCAGCAGCCAAGATGGCGAGACAGCACTTAACTATGGCTACACCTTC.

As DNA, the CDR3 is TGTGCCAGTAGCTCCCTCGACTCTGCCAAAAACATTCAGTACTTC. This translates into CASSSLDSAKNIQYF. This chain links TRBV19 with TRBJ2-4; D call uncertain. The length of the CDR3 is 15 residues. V was trimmed by 6 bases and J by 1 base, leaving 13 bases between them. The germline V gene has CDR1 LNHDA and CDR2 SQIVND (reference sequence).

V and J are TRBV7-7 and TRBJ2-1; a possible D gene is TRBD1 (6 bases). The germline gives CDR1 SSHAT, CDR2 FNYEAQ (reference sequence). The V end lost 6 bases, the J end lost 10 bases, and 16 bases lay between the germline ends. The CDR3 covers 13 residues. The CDR3 sequence is CASSYSRGGEQFF. As DNA, the CDR3 is TGTGCCAGCAGTTACTCCAGGGGCGGGGAGCAGTTCTTC.

This chain connects TRBV12-1 to TRBJ1-1; the D segment call TRBD1 is taken from the table without a DNA check. TRBV12-1 is designated a pseudogene. The CDR3 totals 13 residues. CDR3 DNA: TGTGCCAGCAGACATGGTATGAACACTGAAGCTTTCTTT. Its translation: CASRHGMNTEAFF.

The V gene is TRBV18, the J gene TRBJ2-2; D call uncertain. Germline values: CDR1 KGHSH, CDR2 LQKENI. The CDR3 has 15 residues. V lost 2 bases to trimming and J lost 6 bases, with 13 bases between them. The DNA for the CDR3 is TGTGCCAGCTCACCAACTAAGGGCCACCCCGGGGAGCTGTTTTTT. It yields the protein CASSPTKGHPGELFF.

This chain uses TRBV7-3 with TRBJ2-1, with 8 bases fitting TRBD2. V was pared by 5 bases and J by 1 base, with 4 bases of the junction left unmatched. There are 15 residues in the CDR3. Germline CDR1 reads SGHTA; CDR2 reads FQGTGA. The CDR3 is CASSSGSGSYNEQFF. The CDR3 bases are TGTGCCAGCAGCAGCGGGAGTGGTTCCTACAATGAGCAGTTCTTC.

The genes are TRBV7-2 and TRBJ2-6, with a possible D match to TRBD2 (6 bases). The CDR3 runs to 15 residues. Germline values: CDR1 SGHTA, CDR2 FQGNSA. Trimming left V 6 bases short and J 3 bases short, with 12 bases between. CDR3 sequence: CASSKGGVGANVLTF. The CDR3 DNA sequence: TGTGCCAGCAGTAAGGGCGGGGTTGGGGCCAACGTCCTGACTTTC.

The gene calls are TRBV7-2 and TRBJ2-7, with 9 bases aligning to TRBD2. The CDR3 extends over 15 amino acids. Germline V gives CDR1 SGHTA, CDR2 FQGNSA. The V and J ends lost 1 base and 3 bases, in that order; junction bases with no gene match: 4. Here the CDR3 reads CASSLGIAGVYEQYF. The CDR3 bases are TGTGCCAGCAGCTTAGGGATAGCGGGAGTCTACGAGCAGTACTTC.

The rearrangement joins TRBV7-9 to TRBJ2-7; TRBD1 or TRBD2 may be the D gene (5 bases each). The germline CDR1 and CDR2 sequences are SEHNR and FQNEAQ (reference sequence). The CDR3 is made up of 14 amino acids. V lost 4 bases, J lost 10 bases, and 20 bases lay in between. Here the CDR3 reads CASSSGQRGTTQYF. CDR3 nucleotides: TGTGCCAGCAGCTCGGGTCAGAGGGGAACTACACAGTACTTC.

The chain carries TRBV5-1 and TRBJ2-2; 12 bases are shared with TRBD2. The germline gives CDR1 SGHRS, CDR2 YFSETQ. Germline trimming cut 0 bases from V and 5 bases from J; bases unmatched to any gene: 8. The CDR3 length is 18 residues. The CDR3 sequence is CASSLEPSGRARTGELFF. CDR3 in DNA: TGCGCCAGCAGCTTGGAACCTAGCGGGAGGGCCCGGACCGGGGAGCTGTTTTTT.

This chain links TRBV15 with TRBJ2-5, with TRBD2 as a possible D gene (6 bases). This CDR3 has 17 amino acids. Trimming shortened V by 0 bases and J by 1 base, and 15 bases separated the two germline ends. From germline, CDR1 is LNHNV and CDR2 YYDKDF (reference sequence). CDR3 in amino acids: CATSRDKASARQETQYF. CDR3 nucleotides: TGTGCCACCAGCAGAGATAAGGCTAGCGCCCGCCAAGAGACCCAGTACTTC. Looking up the rest from reference TRBV15 and TRBJ2-5 gives the full variable domain: DAMVIQNPRYQVTQFGKPVTLSCSQTLNHNVMYWYQQKSSQAPKLLFHYYDKDFNNEADTPDNFQSRRPNTSFCFLDIRSPGLGDTAMYLCATSRDKASARQETQYFGPGTRLLVL.

This sequence joins TRBV14 and TRBJ2-4; D may be TRBD2 (6 bases). Germline V gives CDR1 SGHDN, CDR2 FVKESK. The CDR3 consists of 17 residues. Trimming took off 0 bases at V and 3 bases at J, with 15 bases between the two ends. CDR3 in amino acids: CASSQDSGGFGKNIQYF. CDR3 nucleotides: TGTGCCAGCAGCCAAGACAGTGGGGGGTTTGGCAAAAACATTCAGTACTTC.

Regarding this clone: Other DNA sequences within the sample encode an identical CDR3. This sequence joins TRBV18 and TRBJ2-7; no reliable D call. The CDR3 has 12 amino acids. The V gene lost 2 bases and the J gene lost 2 bases, with 4 bases spanning the gap. CDR1 and CDR2 from the germline V gene are KGHSH and LQKENI. CDR3 region: CASSPLPYEQYF. The CDR3 DNA is TGTGCCAGCTCACCATTACCCTACGAGCAGTACTTC.

In the case of this clone: Other nucleotide sequences from this sample produce the same CDR3. The chain is built from TRBV29-1 and TRBJ1-2; no clear D gene. The CDR3 is 8 amino acids. Germline loops: CDR1 SQVTM, CDR2 ANQGSEA. V was clipped by 5 bases and J by 8 bases, with 3 bases between them. CDR3: CSVSGYTF. CDR3 DNA: TGCAGCGTTTCAGGCTACACCTTC.

The V gene is TRBV14, the J gene TRBJ2-5; no firm D call. The V end lost 0 bases, the J end lost 5 bases, and 13 bases lay between the germline ends. This CDR3 has 15 amino acids. The germline V gene has CDR1 SGHDN and CDR2 FVKESK. CDR3 bases: TGTGCCAGCAGCCAAGATTTTAGGTTACGGGAGACCCAGTACTTC. It specifies CASSQDFRLRETQYF.

The V gene is TRBV25-1, the J gene TRBJ2-5; D is undetermined. V lost 1 base and J 9 bases, leaving 9 bases between the germline ends. The CDR3 is 12 amino acids. Germline V gene lookup returns CDR1 MGHDK and CDR2 SYGVNS. CDR3 nucleotide sequence: TGTGCCAGCAGTGAATCCTCCTTTTCCCAGTACTTC. This sequence encodes CASSESSFSQYF.

The rearrangement uses TRBV6-1 and TRBJ2-5, with 13 bases matching TRBD2. CDR1 is MNHNS, CDR2 SASEGT, per germline. J was trimmed by 5 bases and V by 4 bases; bases with no gene match: 7. The CDR3 sequence is 16 residues long. CDR3 loop: CASSVTSGRQGETQYF. The CDR3 DNA is TGTGCCAGCAGTGTGACTAGCGGGAGGCAGGGGGAGACCCAGTACTTC.

The CDR3 region is CASSTDGSSYNEQFF. CDR3 nucleotide sequence: TGTGCCAGCAGCACGGACGGGAGCTCCTACAATGAGCAGTTCTTC. The chain carries TRBV7-6 and TRBJ2-1; TRBD2 is a possible D gene (6 bases). The germline gives CDR1 SGHVS, CDR2 FNYEAQ. The CDR3 runs 15 residues. V was clipped by 5 bases and J by 0 bases, with 11 bases between them.

The J gene is TRBJ2-2, the V gene TRBV25-1; a possible D gene is TRBD1 (6 bases). The V end was cut by 2 bases, the J end by 2 bases, with 9 bases between. Germline assignment: CDR1 MGHDK and CDR2 SYGVNS. The CDR3 sequence is 15 residues long. This CDR3 reads CASSELQGNTGELFF. DNA for the CDR3: TGTGCCAGCAGTGAACTACAGGGAAACACCGGGGAGCTGTTTTTT.

The gene calls are TRBV5-6 and TRBJ2-7; 7 bases map to TRBD2. Looked up from germline, CDR1 is SGHDT and CDR2 is YYEEEE. The CDR3 totals 15 residues. Germline trimming cut 2 bases from V and 2 bases from J; bases unmatched to any gene: 7. The CDR3 coding sequence is TGTGCCAGCAGCTTCGGGGGAGGGTCGCCCTACGAGCAGTACTTC. Protein: CASSFGGGSPYEQYF.

In this sample, this clone turned up once. V is TRBV19 and J is TRBJ2-7; D is perhaps TRBD1 (5 bases). V dropped 7 bases and J dropped 0 bases, with 16 bases sitting between them. Germline lookup yields CDR1 LNHDA and CDR2 SQIVND (reference sequence). This CDR3 region has 15 residues. The DNA for the CDR3 is TGTGCCAGTACCAGATATTCAGACAGCTCCTACGAGCAGTACTTC. Translation gives CASTRYSDSSYEQYF.